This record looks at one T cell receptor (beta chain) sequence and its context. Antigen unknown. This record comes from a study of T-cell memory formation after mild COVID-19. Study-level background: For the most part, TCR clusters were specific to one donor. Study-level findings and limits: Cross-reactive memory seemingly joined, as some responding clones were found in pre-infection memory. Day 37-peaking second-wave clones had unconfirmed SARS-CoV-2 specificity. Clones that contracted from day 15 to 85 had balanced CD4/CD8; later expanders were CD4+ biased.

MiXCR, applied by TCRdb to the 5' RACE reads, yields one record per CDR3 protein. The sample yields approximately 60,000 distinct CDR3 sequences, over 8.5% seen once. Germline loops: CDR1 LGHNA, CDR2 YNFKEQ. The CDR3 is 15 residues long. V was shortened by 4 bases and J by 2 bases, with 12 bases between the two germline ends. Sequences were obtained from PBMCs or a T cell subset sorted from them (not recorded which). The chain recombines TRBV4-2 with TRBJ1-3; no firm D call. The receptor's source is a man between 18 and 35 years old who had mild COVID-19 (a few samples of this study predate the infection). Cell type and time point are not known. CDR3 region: CASSREGVTGNTIYF. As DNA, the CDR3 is TGTGCCAGCAGCCGGGAGGGCGTAACTGGAAACACCATATATTTT.